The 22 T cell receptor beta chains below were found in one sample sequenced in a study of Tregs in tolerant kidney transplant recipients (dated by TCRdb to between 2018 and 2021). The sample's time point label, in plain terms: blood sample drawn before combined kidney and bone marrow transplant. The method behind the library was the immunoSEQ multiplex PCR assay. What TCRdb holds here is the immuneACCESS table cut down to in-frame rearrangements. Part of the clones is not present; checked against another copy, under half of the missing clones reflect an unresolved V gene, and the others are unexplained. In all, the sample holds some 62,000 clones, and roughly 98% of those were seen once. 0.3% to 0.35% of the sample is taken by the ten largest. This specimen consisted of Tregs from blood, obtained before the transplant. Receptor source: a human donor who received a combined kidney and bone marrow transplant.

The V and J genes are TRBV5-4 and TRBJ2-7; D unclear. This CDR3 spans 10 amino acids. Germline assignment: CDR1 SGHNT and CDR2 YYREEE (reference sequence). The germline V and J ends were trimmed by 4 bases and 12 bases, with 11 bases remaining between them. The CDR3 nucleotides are TGTGCCAGCAGCCACATGGCCTCGTACTTC. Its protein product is CASSHMASYF.

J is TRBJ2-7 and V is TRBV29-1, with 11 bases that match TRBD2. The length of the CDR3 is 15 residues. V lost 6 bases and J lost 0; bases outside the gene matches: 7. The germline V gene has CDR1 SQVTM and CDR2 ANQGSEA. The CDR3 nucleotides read TGCAGCGTCCGATTAACTAGCGGGAGCTCCTACGAGCAGTACTTC. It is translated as CSVRLTSGSSYEQYF.

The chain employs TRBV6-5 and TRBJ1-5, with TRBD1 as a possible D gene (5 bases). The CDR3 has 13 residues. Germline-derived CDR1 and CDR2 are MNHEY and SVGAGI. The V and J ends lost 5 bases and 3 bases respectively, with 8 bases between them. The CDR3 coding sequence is TGTGCCAGCAGTCGGGGGTACAATCAGCCCCAGCATTTT. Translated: CASSRGYNQPQHF.

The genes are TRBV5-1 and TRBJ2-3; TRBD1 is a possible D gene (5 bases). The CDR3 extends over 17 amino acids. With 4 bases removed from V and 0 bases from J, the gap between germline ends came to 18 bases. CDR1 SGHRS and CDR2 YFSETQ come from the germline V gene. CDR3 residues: CASSTKTGHPSTDTQYF. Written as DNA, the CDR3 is TGCGCCAGCAGCACGAAAACCGGACACCCCAGCACAGATACGCAGTATTTT.

CDR3 DNA sequence: TGTGCCAGCAGCTCGACTAGCGGGAACTCCTACGAGCAGTACTTC. Translation: CASSSTSGNSYEQYF. The V call is TRBV5-6, the J call TRBJ2-7, with 11 positions matching TRBD2. V lost 3 bases to trimming and J lost 0 bases; unmatched junction nucleotides: 2. This CDR3 comprises 15 residues. Germline values: CDR1 SGHDT, CDR2 YYEEEE.

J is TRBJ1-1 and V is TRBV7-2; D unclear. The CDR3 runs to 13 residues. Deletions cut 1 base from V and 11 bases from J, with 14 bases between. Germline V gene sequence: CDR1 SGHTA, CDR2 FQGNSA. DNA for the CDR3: TGTGCCAGCAGCTTAGGGGTCGCCGGAGTTGCTTTCTTT. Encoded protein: CASSLGVAGVAFF.

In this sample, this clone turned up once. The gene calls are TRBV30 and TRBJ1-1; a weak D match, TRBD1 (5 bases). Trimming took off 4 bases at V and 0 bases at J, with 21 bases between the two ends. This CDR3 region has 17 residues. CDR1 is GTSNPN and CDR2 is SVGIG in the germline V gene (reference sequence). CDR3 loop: CAWISGWPLIMNTEAFF. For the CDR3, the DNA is TGTGCCTGGATTTCAGGGTGGCCGTTGATTATGAACACTGAAGCTTTCTTT.

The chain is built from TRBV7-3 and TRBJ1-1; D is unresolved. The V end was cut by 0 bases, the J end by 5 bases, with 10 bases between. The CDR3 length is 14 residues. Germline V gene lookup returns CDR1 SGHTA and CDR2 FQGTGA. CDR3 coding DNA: TGTGCCAGCAGCTTAACGGCGGGAGAGACTGAAGCTTTCTTT. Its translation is CASSLTAGETEAFF.

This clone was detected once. CDR3 amino acids: CASSVAGGRAIHEQFF. CDR3 nucleotides: TGTGCCAGCAGCGTAGCTGGCGGGAGGGCCATACATGAGCAGTTCTTC. The chain uses TRBV9 and TRBJ2-1; TRBD2 matches at 9 bases. The V segment lost 0 bases and the J segment 8 bases; nucleotides outside the gene matches: 9. The germline V gene has CDR1 SGDLS and CDR2 YYNGEE. CDR3 length: 16 residues. The full variable domain, with the rest looked up from reference TRBV9 and TRBJ2-1, is DSGVTQTPKHLITATGQRVTLRCSPRSGDLSVYWYQQSLDQGLQFLIQYYNGEERAKGNILERFSAQQFPDLHSELNLSSLELGDSALYFCASSVAGGRAIHEQFFGPGTRLTVL.

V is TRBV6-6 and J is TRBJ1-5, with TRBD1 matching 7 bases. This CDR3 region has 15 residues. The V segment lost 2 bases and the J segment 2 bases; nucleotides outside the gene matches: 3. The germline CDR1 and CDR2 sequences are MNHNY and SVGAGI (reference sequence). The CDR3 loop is CASSYHRGGNQPQHF. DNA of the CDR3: TGTGCCAGCAGTTACCACAGGGGAGGCAATCAGCCCCAGCATTTT.

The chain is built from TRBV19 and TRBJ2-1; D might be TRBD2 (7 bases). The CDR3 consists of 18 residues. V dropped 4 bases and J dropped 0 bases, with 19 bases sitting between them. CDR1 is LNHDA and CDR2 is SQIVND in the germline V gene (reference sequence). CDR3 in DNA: TGTGCCAGTAGTAAGTCCGGGGGGCCCGGGAGCTCCTACAATGAGCAGTTCTTC. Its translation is CASSKSGGPGSSYNEQFF.

For the CDR3, the DNA is TGTGCCATCAGTGAACTAGTAGGTGAGACCCAGTACTTC. It codes for CAISELVGETQYF. J is TRBJ2-5 and V is TRBV10-3; maybe TRBD2 (5 bases). CDR1 is ENHRY, CDR2 SYGVKD, per germline. The CDR3 runs 13 residues. V lost 3 bases and J lost 5, with 10 bases in between.

CDR3 protein: CASSQVAGTSGRESEQYF. In DNA, the CDR3 is TGCGCCAGCAGCCAAGTCGCCGGGACTAGCGGGAGGGAAAGCGAGCAGTACTTC. The V gene is TRBV4-3, the J gene TRBJ2-7; TRBD2 matches at 16 bases. CDR3 size: 18 residues. V was pared by 1 base and J by 6 bases, with 9 bases of the junction left unmatched. Germline values: CDR1 LGHNA, CDR2 YSLEER.

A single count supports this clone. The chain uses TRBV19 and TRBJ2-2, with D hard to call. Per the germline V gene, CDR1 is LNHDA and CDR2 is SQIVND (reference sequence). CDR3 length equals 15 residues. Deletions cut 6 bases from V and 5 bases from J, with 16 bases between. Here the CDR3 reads CASSPDTDATGELFF. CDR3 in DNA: TGTGCCAGTAGCCCGGATACAGATGCTACCGGGGAGCTGTTTTTT.

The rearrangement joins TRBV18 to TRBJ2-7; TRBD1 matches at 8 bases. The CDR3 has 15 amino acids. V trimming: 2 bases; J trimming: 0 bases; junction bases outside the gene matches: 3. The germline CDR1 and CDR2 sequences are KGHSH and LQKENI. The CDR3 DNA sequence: TGTGCCAGCTCACCAAGGGACAGGAGCTCCTACGAGCAGTACTTC. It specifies CASSPRDRSSYEQYF.

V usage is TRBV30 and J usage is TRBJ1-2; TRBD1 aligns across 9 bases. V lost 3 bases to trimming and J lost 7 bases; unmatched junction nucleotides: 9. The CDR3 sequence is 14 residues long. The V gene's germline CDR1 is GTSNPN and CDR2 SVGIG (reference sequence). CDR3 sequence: CAWRGQGTFGGYTF. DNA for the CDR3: TGTGCCTGGAGGGGACAGGGAACTTTTGGTGGCTACACCTTC.

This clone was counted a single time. The CDR3 region has the DNA TGTGCCAGCAGCTTAGCCAGGGATTCACCCCTCCACTTT. Amino acids: CASSLARDSPLHF. The chain carries TRBV7-8 and TRBJ1-6; tentative D call: TRBD1 (5 bases). This CDR3 region has 13 residues. The germline V and J ends were trimmed by 0 bases and 8 bases, with 5 bases remaining between them. Germline V gene data show CDR1 as SGHVS and CDR2 as FQNEAQ. Using reference TRBV7-8 and TRBJ1-6 for the parts outside the CDR3, the full variable domain is GAGVSQSPRYKVAKRGQDVALRCDPISGHVSLFWYQQALGQGPEFLTYFQNEAQLDKSGLPSDRFFAERPEGSVSTLKIQRTQQEDSAVYLCASSLARDSPLHFGNGTRLTVT.

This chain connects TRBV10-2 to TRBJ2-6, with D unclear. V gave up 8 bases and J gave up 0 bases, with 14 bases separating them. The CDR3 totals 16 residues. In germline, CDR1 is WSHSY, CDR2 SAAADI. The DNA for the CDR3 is TGCGCCAGCTCTTCCCGGTACAGCTCTGGGGCCAACGTCCTGACTTTC. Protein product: CASSSRYSSGANVLTF.

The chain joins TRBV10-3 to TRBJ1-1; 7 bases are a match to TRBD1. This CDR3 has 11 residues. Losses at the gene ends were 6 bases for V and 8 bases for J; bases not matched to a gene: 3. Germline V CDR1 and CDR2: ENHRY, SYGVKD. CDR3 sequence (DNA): TGTGCCATCAGCCGCAGGGGGGAAGCTTTCTTT. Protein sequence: CAISRRGEAFF.

The CDR3 spells CASSHGTTILEGFEQFF. CDR3 in DNA: TGCGCCAGCAGCCACGGAACGACTATTCTAGAGGGATTTGAGCAGTTCTTC. The chain uses TRBV4-1 and TRBJ2-1; a possible D gene is TRBD2 (5 bases). V was pared by 3 bases and J by 9 bases, with 24 bases between. The CDR3 consists of 17 residues. CDR1 is MGHRA, CDR2 YSYEKL, per germline.

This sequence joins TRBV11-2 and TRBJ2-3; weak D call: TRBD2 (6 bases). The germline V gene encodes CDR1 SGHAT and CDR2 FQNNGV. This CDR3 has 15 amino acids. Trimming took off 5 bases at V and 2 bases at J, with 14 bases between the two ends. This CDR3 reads CASSAVAGYTDTQYF. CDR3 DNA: TGTGCCAGCAGCGCTGTGGCGGGGTACACAGATACGCAGTATTTT.

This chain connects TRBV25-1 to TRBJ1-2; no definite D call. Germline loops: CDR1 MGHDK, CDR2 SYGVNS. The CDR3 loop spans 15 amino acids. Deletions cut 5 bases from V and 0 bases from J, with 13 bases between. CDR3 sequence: CASSPFGEANYGYTF. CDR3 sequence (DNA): TGTGCCAGCAGTCCCTTTGGGGAGGCTAACTATGGCTACACCTTC.